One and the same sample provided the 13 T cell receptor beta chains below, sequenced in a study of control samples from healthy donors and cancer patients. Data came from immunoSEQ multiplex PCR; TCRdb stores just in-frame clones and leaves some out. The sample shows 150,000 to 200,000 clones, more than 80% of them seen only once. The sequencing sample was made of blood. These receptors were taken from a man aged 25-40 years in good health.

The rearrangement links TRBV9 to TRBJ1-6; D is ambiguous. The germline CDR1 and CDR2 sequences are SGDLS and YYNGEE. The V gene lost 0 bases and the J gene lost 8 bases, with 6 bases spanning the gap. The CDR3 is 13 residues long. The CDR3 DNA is TGTGCCAGCAGCGTAGACGGTTATTCACCCCTCCACTTT. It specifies CASSVDGYSPLHF.

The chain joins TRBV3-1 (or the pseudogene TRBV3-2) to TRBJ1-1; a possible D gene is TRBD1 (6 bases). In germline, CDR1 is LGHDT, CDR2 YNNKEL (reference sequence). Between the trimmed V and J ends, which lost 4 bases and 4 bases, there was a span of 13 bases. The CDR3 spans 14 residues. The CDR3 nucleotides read TGTGCCAGCAGCCTTCAACAGGGAACCACTGAAGCTTTCTTT. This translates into CASSLQQGTTEAFF.

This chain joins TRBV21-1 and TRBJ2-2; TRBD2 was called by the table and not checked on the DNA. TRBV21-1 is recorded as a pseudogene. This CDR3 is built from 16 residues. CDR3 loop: CASSSSGDYNTGELFF. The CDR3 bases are TGTGCCAGCAGCTCCTCCGGGGACTACAACACCGGGGAGCTGTTTTTT.

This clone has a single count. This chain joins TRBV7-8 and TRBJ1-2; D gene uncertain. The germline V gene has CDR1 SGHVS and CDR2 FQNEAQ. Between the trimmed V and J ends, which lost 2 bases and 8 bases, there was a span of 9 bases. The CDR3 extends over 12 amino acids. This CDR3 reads CASSLLGSGYTF. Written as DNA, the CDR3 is TGTGCCAGCAGCTTACTCGGGTCGGGCTACACCTTC. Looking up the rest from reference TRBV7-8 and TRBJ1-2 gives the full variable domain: GAGVSQSPRYKVAKRGQDVALRCDPISGHVSLFWYQQALGQGPEFLTYFQNEAQLDKSGLPSDRFFAERPEGSVSTLKIQRTQQEDSAVYLCASSLLGSGYTFGSGTRLTVV.

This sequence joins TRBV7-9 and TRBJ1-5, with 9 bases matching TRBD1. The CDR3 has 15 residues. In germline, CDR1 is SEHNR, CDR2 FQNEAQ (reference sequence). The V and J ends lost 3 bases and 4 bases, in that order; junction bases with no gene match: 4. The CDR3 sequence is CASSLGTGTNQPQHF. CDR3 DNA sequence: TGTGCCAGCAGCTTGGGGACAGGGACGAATCAGCCCCAGCATTTT.

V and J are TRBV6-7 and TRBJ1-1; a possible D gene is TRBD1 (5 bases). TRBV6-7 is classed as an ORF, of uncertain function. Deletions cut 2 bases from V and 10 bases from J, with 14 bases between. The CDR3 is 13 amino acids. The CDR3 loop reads CASSYTGRAGAFF. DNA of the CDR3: TGTGCCAGCAGTTACACAGGACGCGCAGGAGCTTTCTTT.

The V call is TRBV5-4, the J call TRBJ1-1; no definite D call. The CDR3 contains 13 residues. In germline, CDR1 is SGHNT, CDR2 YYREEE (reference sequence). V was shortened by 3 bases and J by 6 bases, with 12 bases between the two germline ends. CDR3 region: CASSSRGIAEAFF. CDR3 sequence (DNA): TGTGCCAGCAGCTCAAGAGGAATCGCTGAAGCTTTCTTT. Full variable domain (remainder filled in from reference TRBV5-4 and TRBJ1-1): ETGVTQSPTHLIKTRGQQVTLRCSSQSGHNTVSWYQQALGQGPQFIFQYYREEENGRGNFPPRFSGLQFPNYSSELNVNALELDDSALYLCASSSRGIAEAFFGQGTRLTVV.

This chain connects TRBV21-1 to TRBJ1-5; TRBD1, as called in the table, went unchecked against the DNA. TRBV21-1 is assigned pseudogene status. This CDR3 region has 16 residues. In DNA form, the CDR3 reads TGTGCCAGCAGCCCTTTGGGGGAACAGGGGGATCAGCCCCAGCATTTT. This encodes CASSPLGEQGDQPQHF.

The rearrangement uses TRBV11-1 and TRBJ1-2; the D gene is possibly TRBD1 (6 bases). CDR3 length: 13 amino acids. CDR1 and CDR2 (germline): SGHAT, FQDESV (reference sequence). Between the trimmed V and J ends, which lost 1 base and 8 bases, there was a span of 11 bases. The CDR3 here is CASSLDPGAGYTF. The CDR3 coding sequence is TGTGCCAGCAGCTTAGATCCAGGGGCGGGCTACACCTTC.

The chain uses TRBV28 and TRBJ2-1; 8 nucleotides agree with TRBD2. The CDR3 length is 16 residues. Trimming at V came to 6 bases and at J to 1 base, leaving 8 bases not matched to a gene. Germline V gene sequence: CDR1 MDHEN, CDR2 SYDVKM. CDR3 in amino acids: CASRLGGAESYNEQFF. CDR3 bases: TGTGCCAGCAGACTCGGGGGGGCGGAGTCCTACAATGAGCAGTTCTTC.

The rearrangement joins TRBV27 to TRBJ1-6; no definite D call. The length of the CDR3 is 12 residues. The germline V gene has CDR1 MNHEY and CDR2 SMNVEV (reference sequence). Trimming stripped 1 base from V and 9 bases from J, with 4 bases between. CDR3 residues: CASSLLGSPLHF. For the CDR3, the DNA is TGTGCCAGCAGTTTATTGGGTTCACCCCTCCACTTT.

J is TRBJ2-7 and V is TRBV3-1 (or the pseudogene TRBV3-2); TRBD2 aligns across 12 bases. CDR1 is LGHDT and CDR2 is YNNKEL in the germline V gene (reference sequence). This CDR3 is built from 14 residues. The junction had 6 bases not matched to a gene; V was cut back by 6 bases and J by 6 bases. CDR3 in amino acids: CASRLAGGLGEQYF. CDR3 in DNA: TGTGCCAGCAGACTAGCGGGGGGTCTTGGCGAGCAGTACTTC.

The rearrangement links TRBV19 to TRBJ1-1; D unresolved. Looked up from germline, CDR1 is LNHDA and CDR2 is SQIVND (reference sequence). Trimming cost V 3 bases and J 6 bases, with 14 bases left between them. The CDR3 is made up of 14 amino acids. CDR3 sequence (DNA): TGTGCCAGTAGTATCACCAGAAGGTCCGCTGAAGCTTTCTTT. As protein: CASSITRRSAEAFF. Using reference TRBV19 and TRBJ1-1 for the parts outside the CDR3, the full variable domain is DGGITQSPKYLFRKEGQNVTLSCEQNLNHDAMYWYRQDPGQGLRLIYYSQIVNDFQKGDIAEGYSVSREKKESFPLTVTSAQKNPTAFYLCASSITRRSAEAFFGQGTRLTVV.